Following are 30 T cell receptor beta chains from one sample sequenced in a study of blood T cell repertoires in COVID-19. Some clones are missing from TCRdb's copy, which holds only in-frame ones; the method was immunoSEQ multiplex PCR. This sample has about 200,000 clones, with roughly 86% found just once. Sequencing input: PBMCs or T cells enriched from blood (not recorded which). Receptor source: a woman between 35 and 50 years old in a cohort exposed to, infected with or recovered from COVID-19 (not recorded which).

This chain joins TRBV11-2 and TRBJ2-5; 7 bases agree with TRBD2. J lost 13 bases, V lost 0 bases, and 5 bases had no gene match. CDR3 length equals 12 residues. Looked up from germline, CDR1 is SGHAT and CDR2 is FQNNGV. CDR3 coding DNA: TGTGCCAGCAGCTTAGACTGGGGGGGATTGTACTTC. Its translation is CASSLDWGGLYF.

The V gene is TRBV14, the J gene TRBJ1-2; 8 nucleotides agree with TRBD1. Losses at the gene ends were 4 bases for V and 5 bases for J; bases not matched to a gene: 9. In germline, CDR1 is SGHDN, CDR2 FVKESK. The CDR3 is 15 amino acids. CDR3 in DNA: TGTGCCAGCAGCCCCCTCCTAGGACAGGGATATGGCTACACCTTC. It encodes CASSPLLGQGYGYTF.

This chain uses TRBV29-1 with TRBJ2-1, with 9 nucleotides matching TRBD1. The CDR3 length is 14 residues. V shed 6 bases, J shed 8 bases, and the junction held 11 bases outside the gene matches. Looked up from germline, CDR1 is SQVTM and CDR2 is ANQGSEA. The CDR3 here is CSVETGTGRYEQFF. The CDR3 DNA reads TGCAGCGTGGAAACCGGGACAGGGAGGTATGAGCAGTTCTTC.

The chain joins TRBV28 to TRBJ2-2; TRBD1 agrees at 8 bases. The germline V gene encodes CDR1 MDHEN and CDR2 SYDVKM. V dropped 8 bases and J dropped 5; count of bases not matched to a gene: 4. This CDR3 is built from 13 residues. The CDR3 nucleotides are TGTGCCAGCGGACAGGGAGCTACCGGGGAGCTGTTTTTT. Its translation: CASGQGATGELFF.

This clone was counted a single time. The chain uses TRBV6-1 and TRBJ1-5; D is undetermined. From germline, CDR1 is MNHNS and CDR2 SASEGT. This CDR3 spans 16 amino acids. Trimming stripped 4 bases from V and 4 bases from J, with 17 bases between. The CDR3 loop reads CASSVLRRTTNQPQHF. For the CDR3, the DNA is TGTGCCAGCAGTGTGCTGCGACGGACTACGAATCAGCCCCAGCATTTT.

The chain recombines TRBV6-5 with TRBJ1-2, with 12 bases identical to TRBD1. V was pared by 6 bases and J by 7 bases, with 9 bases of the junction left unmatched. CDR3 length equals 15 residues. Germline CDR1 reads MNHEY; CDR2 reads SVGAGI. The CDR3 nucleotides read TGTGCCAGCAGAGTCGGGACAGGGGGCAGGGGTGGCTACACCTTC. Protein: CASRVGTGGRGGYTF.

This clone was recorded at least ten times. The chain carries TRBV7-6 and TRBJ2-5, with a possible D match to TRBD2 (6 bases). V shed 5 bases and J shed 0 bases, with 16 bases lying between them. The CDR3 contains 16 residues. The germline V gene encodes CDR1 SGHVS and CDR2 FNYEAQ. CDR3 residues: CASSHSSWDYQETQYF. CDR3 sequence (DNA): TGTGCCAGCAGCCACAGCTCGTGGGACTACCAAGAGACCCAGTACTTC.

The rearrangement uses TRBV29-1 and TRBJ1-1; a weak D match, TRBD1 (5 bases). CDR3 length equals 12 residues. The germline CDR1 and CDR2 sequences are SQVTM and ANQGSEA. The ends were cut back, 2 bases at V and 6 bases at J, with 10 bases in the middle. The CDR3 DNA reads as TGCAGCGTTGAAAGGACATACGCTGAAGCTTTCTTT. Translated: CSVERTYAEAFF.

The genes are TRBV27 and TRBJ1-2; possibly TRBD1 for D (6 bases). V lost 10 bases and J 4 bases, leaving 16 bases between the germline ends. CDR3 length: 13 residues. Per germline, CDR1 MNHEY and CDR2 SMNVEV (reference sequence). The CDR3 bases are TGTGCCACCGCGTGGACCAGGGGCTATGGCTACACCTTC. Its translation is CATAWTRGYGYTF.

The chain is built from TRBV9 and TRBJ2-7; TRBD1 aligns across 9 bases. V gave up 3 bases and J gave up 0 bases; unmatched junction bases: 4. Germline CDR1 SGDLS, CDR2 YYNGEE. The length of the CDR3 is 15 residues. CDR3 loop: CASSGWDRDSYEQYF. For the CDR3, the DNA is TGTGCCAGCAGCGGTTGGGACAGGGACTCCTACGAGCAGTACTTC.

V is TRBV2 and J is TRBJ1-5, with TRBD1 matching 7 bases. CDR1 is SNHLY, CDR2 FYNNEI, per germline. This CDR3 comprises 16 residues. The V and J ends lost 6 bases and 4 bases, in that order; junction bases with no gene match: 12. CDR3 sequence reads: CASRGDGQADNQPQHF. DNA of the CDR3: TGTGCCAGCAGGGGGGACGGACAGGCCGATAATCAGCCCCAGCATTTT.

This clone occurred once. The chain couples TRBV5-5 to TRBJ1-4; D is unclear. V was shortened by 0 bases and J by 7 bases, with 10 bases between the two germline ends. This CDR3 is 14 amino acids long. Germline lookup yields CDR1 SGHKS and CDR2 YYEKEE (reference sequence). The CDR3 region is CASSLVGVIEKLFF. As DNA, the CDR3 is TGTGCCAGCAGCTTGGTCGGGGTTATTGAAAAACTGTTTTTT.

The chain is built from TRBV13 and TRBJ2-1; TRBD2 matches at 10 bases. This CDR3 contains 16 residues. From germline, CDR1 is PRHDT and CDR2 FYEKMQ (reference sequence). V shed 4 bases and J 10 bases; nucleotides not matched to a gene: 13. CDR3 sequence: CASSSARLAGWREQFF. Written as DNA, the CDR3 is TGTGCCAGCAGCTCAGCACGACTAGCGGGCTGGAGGGAGCAGTTCTTC.

This chain connects TRBV23-1 to TRBJ1-3; the D gene is possibly TRBD1 (5 bases). TRBV23-1 falls under the ORF class, with uncertain function. Trimming cost V 6 bases and J 0 bases, with 18 bases left between them. The CDR3 length is 17 residues. The CDR3 reads CASRERHRGSSGNTIYF. DNA of the CDR3: TGCGCCAGCAGAGAGCGGCATCGGGGGAGCTCTGGAAACACCATATATTTT.

J is TRBJ2-2 and V is TRBV7-2; 8 nucleotides match TRBD2. Germline V lookup: CDR1 SGHTA, CDR2 FQGNSA. J gave up 2 bases and V 2 bases, and 7 bases lay outside the gene matches. The CDR3 length is 17 residues. The CDR3 sequence: CASSLRFGLANTGELFF. The CDR3 nucleotides are TGTGCCAGCAGCTTACGCTTCGGACTAGCAAACACCGGGGAGCTGTTTTTT. Full variable domain (missing parts from reference TRBV7-2 and TRBJ2-2): GAGVSQSPSNKVTEKGKDVELRCDPISGHTALYWYRQSLGQGLEFLIYFQGNSAPDKSGLPSDRFSAERTGGSVSTLTIQRTQQEDSAVYLCASSLRFGLANTGELFFGEGSRLTVL.

The table lists this clone with many counts. In nucleotides, the CDR3 is TGTGCCAGCAGTGCCCGGGTAGCGGGAGGAGCAGATACGCAGTATTTT. Its translation: CASSARVAGGADTQYF. The rearrangement links TRBV6-1 to TRBJ2-3, with 10 bases aligning to TRBD2. CDR1 and CDR2 (germline): MNHNS, SASEGT. The V segment lost 4 bases and the J segment 4 bases; nucleotides outside the gene matches: 8. The CDR3 covers 16 residues.

The gene calls are TRBV27 and TRBJ1-2; tentative D call: TRBD1 (5 bases). This CDR3 contains 17 residues. V was cut by 2 bases and J by 0 bases, with 16 bases left in between. Germline V CDR1 and CDR2: MNHEY, SMNVEV (reference sequence). The CDR3 sequence is CASSLEWRGSTNYGYTF. The CDR3 DNA is TGTGCCAGCAGTTTAGAGTGGAGGGGATCGACTAACTATGGCTACACCTTC.

The chain has TRBV25-1 and TRBJ1-1; unclear D gene. Between the trimmed V and J ends, which lost 6 bases and 2 bases, there was a span of 13 bases. Germline-derived CDR1 and CDR2 are MGHDK and SYGVNS. CDR3 length: 14 residues. The CDR3 region is CASRDRGENTEAFF. The CDR3 DNA sequence: TGTGCCAGCAGGGACCGGGGTGAAAACACTGAAGCTTTCTTT.

The V and J genes are TRBV5-6 and TRBJ1-2; tentatively, D is TRBD1 (5 bases). Trimming pared 6 bases from V and 0 bases from J, leaving 15 bases between. The CDR3 covers 15 residues. The germline V gene encodes CDR1 SGHDT and CDR2 YYEEEE. The CDR3 reads CASTTSGGANYGYTF. In nucleotides, the CDR3 is TGTGCCAGCACAACTTCGGGAGGGGCTAACTATGGCTACACCTTC.

This clone was counted between two and nine times. The V call is TRBV2, the J call TRBJ2-5; 7 bases align to TRBD2. Looked up from germline, CDR1 is SNHLY and CDR2 is FYNNEI. V trimming: 1 base; J trimming: 6 bases; junction bases outside the gene matches: 5. This CDR3 contains 14 residues. CDR3 coding DNA: TGTGCCAGCAGTGAAGTACCGGGGGGAAAGACCCAGTACTTC. Its translation is CASSEVPGGKTQYF.

The chain carries TRBV2 and TRBJ2-2; 12 bases agree with TRBD2. The germline CDR1 and CDR2 sequences are SNHLY and FYNNEI. V was clipped by 8 bases and J by 2 bases; unmatched bases: 18. This CDR3 spans 20 amino acids. CDR3 loop: CASENVPGTSGQKNTGELFF. The CDR3 nucleotides are TGTGCCAGCGAGAATGTCCCGGGGACTAGCGGGCAAAAAAACACCGGGGAGCTGTTTTTT.

The chain links TRBV28 to TRBJ1-3; 7 bases map to TRBD1. Germline V gene sequence: CDR1 MDHEN, CDR2 SYDVKM. CDR3 size: 18 residues. The junction had 14 bases not matched to a gene; V was cut back by 6 bases and J by 0 bases. The CDR3 loop is CASSQGRRGYRSGNTIYF. CDR3 sequence (DNA): TGTGCCAGCAGCCAGGGGCGCAGGGGGTACCGCTCTGGAAACACCATATATTTT.

This clone was seen a few times. The J gene is TRBJ2-5, the V gene TRBV3-1 (or the pseudogene TRBV3-2); 9 nucleotides line up with TRBD2. V lost 2 bases, J lost 4 bases, and 8 bases stayed unmatched. Germline V CDR1 and CDR2: LGHDT, YNNKEL (reference sequence). The CDR3 covers 16 residues. The CDR3 DNA reads as TGTGCCAGCAGCCAATTGAGAGCGGGGGGTACAGAGACCCAGTACTTC. It specifies CASSQLRAGGTETQYF.

The V gene is TRBV7-2, the J gene TRBJ1-2; no clear D gene. Deletions cut 1 base from V and 0 bases from J, with 9 bases between. CDR1 and CDR2 from the germline V gene are SGHTA and FQGNSA. CDR3 size: 15 residues. DNA of the CDR3: TGTGCCAGCAGCTTAGTGCCAGGTTCTAACTATGGCTACACCTTC. As protein: CASSLVPGSNYGYTF.

The genes are TRBV15 and TRBJ1-1, with TRBD1 as a possible D gene (5 bases). The CDR3 contains 13 residues. V lost 4 bases and J 4 bases, leaving 10 bases between the germline ends. CDR1 is LNHNV, CDR2 YYDKDF, per germline (reference sequence). The CDR3 bases are TGTGCCACCAGCACCGGGAGGGGCACTGAAGCTTTCTTT. Amino acids: CATSTGRGTEAFF.

This clone was found once. This rearrangement joins TRBV9 to TRBJ2-1; 11 positions agree with TRBD2. The CDR3 sequence is 14 residues long. Trimming removed 4 bases from V and 6 bases from J; junction bases left unmatched: 3. The germline CDR1 and CDR2 sequences are SGDLS and YYNGEE. The CDR3 spells CASSPGLAANEQFF. The CDR3 nucleotides are TGTGCCAGCAGCCCGGGACTAGCGGCCAATGAGCAGTTCTTC.

The CDR3 loop reads CASSLGGEANYGYTF. DNA of the CDR3: TGTGCCAGCAGCTTAGGCGGGGAAGCTAACTATGGCTACACCTTC. V usage is TRBV13 and J usage is TRBJ1-2, with D hard to call. Trimming left V 0 bases short and J 0 bases short, with 8 bases between. This CDR3 contains 15 residues. Germline V CDR1 and CDR2: PRHDT, FYEKMQ (reference sequence).

In this sample, this clone turned up a few times. This chain links TRBV6-2 or TRBV6-3 with TRBJ1-2; 7 nucleotides agree with TRBD1. V gave up 2 bases and J gave up 3 bases; unmatched junction bases: 6. Germline V gives CDR1 MNHEY, CDR2 SVGEGT. The CDR3 is 15 amino acids. The DNA of the CDR3 is TGTGCCAGCAGTTACGTGGTCAGGGGGGACTATGGCTACACCTTC. Protein sequence: CASSYVVRGDYGYTF.

The chain recombines TRBV19 with TRBJ1-5, with TRBD1 identical over 7 bases. This CDR3 spans 13 amino acids. Trimming at V came to 5 bases and at J to 5 bases, leaving 3 bases not matched to a gene. The germline V gene has CDR1 LNHDA and CDR2 SQIVND (reference sequence). CDR3 nucleotides: TGTGCCAGTAGTGTGACAGGGTATCAGCCCCAGCATTTT. Encoded protein: CASSVTGYQPQHF.

This chain links TRBV28 with TRBJ1-1; D unresolved. The V gene's germline CDR1 is MDHEN and CDR2 SYDVKM. The V end was cut by 3 bases, the J end by 1 base, with 12 bases between. The CDR3 covers 15 residues. The CDR3 region is CASSFQSWPNTEAFF. DNA for the CDR3: TGTGCCAGCAGTTTTCAAAGTTGGCCGAACACTGAAGCTTTCTTT.